The rows below give T cell receptor beta chains drawn from one sample of a study of cytomegalovirus exposure and HLA in healthy donors. The protocol was immunoSEQ multiplex PCR, while the TCRdb copy is restricted to in-frame clones and leaves out a portion. The sample gives roughly 170,000 clones, 80% to 85% of which show up once; about 1% is in the top ten. Sequenced sample: PBMCs. The receptors here all came from a man aged 25 to 40 in good health and CMV-seronegative. Each CDR3 is given with its conserved first and last residue. D genes are given only for firm matches. Expanded clones are given a class, and other clones once, few, many or no size at all.

cdr3_nt	cdr3_aa	j_call	clone_size	v_call	d_call
TGTGCTAGCATCCCACTAGCGGGGGGGATGAACAATGAGCAGTTCTTC	CASIPLAGGMNNEQFF	TRBJ2-1	.	TRBV7-7	TRBD2
TGTGCCAGCTCACCACTGGGGGGGGCGGTCTACGAGCAGTACTTC	CASSPLGGAVYEQYF	TRBJ2-7	.	TRBV18	.
TGTGCCAGCAGCTTTAGCGGAACGGGCACAGATACGCAGTATTTT	CASSFSGTGTDTQYF	TRBJ2-3	once	TRBV5-6	.
TGTGCCAGCAGTTACGGGCAGGACAGCTCCTACGAGCAGTACTTC	CASSYGQDSSYEQYF	TRBJ2-7	few	TRBV6-5	.
TGTGCCAGCAGCTACTTGCAGGGGGGACGGGTGCAGTTCTTC	CASSYLQGGRVQFF	TRBJ2-1	.	TRBV7-8	.
TGTGCCAGATATGGCCCAAGAGGCCCGTCTGGACTAACCTCCTACGAGCAGTACTTC	CARYGPRGPSGLTSYEQYF	TRBJ2-7	once	TRBV27	.
TGTGCCAGCAGTCCGGGGGGCCCTGACGAGCAGTACTTC	CASSPGGPDEQYF	TRBJ2-7	.	TRBV27	.
TGTGCCAGTAGTATTCAGGGGGACTCCGCAGATACGCAGTATTTT	CASSIQGDSADTQYF	TRBJ2-3	.	TRBV19	.
TGTGCCAGCAGTGGGACTAGCGGGAGGGCCATCCACGAGCAGTACTTC	CASSGTSGRAIHEQYF	TRBJ2-7	.	TRBV2	TRBD2
TGTGCCAGTAGTGACAGGGGAGGTTTCGAAAAACTGTTTTTT	CASSDRGGFEKLFF	TRBJ1-4	few	TRBV19	TRBD1
TGTGCCTGGACCGGCAGGACTGTGGGTTCCACTGAAGCTTTCTTT	CAWTGRTVGSTEAFF	TRBJ1-1	.	TRBV30	.
TGTGCCAGCAGCTTAGCTAGCGGGAGGGTAGGCGAGCAGTACTTC	CASSLASGRVGEQYF	TRBJ2-7	.	TRBV7-2	TRBD2
TGTGCCAGCAGCTCCCAAACTGCTGAAGCTTTCTTT	CASSSQTAEAFF	TRBJ1-1	.	TRBV11-3	.
TGTGCCAGCAACTCAGTCGACCCGGGACAGGGGGCCTACGAGCAGTACTTC	CASNSVDPGQGAYEQYF	TRBJ2-7	.	TRBV28	TRBD1
TGTGCCAGCAGTCCCGCCCGAGAGGGACAGGACGTTCGGGGCCTCTTC	CASSPAREGQDVRGLF	TRBJ1-2	once	TRBV5-8	TRBD1
TGTGCCAGCAGCTGGACTAGTGCTGAGACCCAGTACTTC	CASSWTSAETQYF	TRBJ2-5	.	TRBV6-5	TRBD2
TGTGCCAGCAGTGAGGGACAGGGGAACAATGAGCAGTTCTTC	CASSEGQGNNEQFF	TRBJ2-1	.	TRBV6-4	TRBD1
TGTGCCAGCAGTCGGACAGACACCTACGAGCAGTACTTC	CASSRTDTYEQYF	TRBJ2-7	.	TRBV6-1	.
TGTGCCAGCAGCACACTACAGAACACTGAAGCTTTCTTT	CASSTLQNTEAFF	TRBJ1-1	.	TRBV7-6	.
TGTGCCAGCAGCTTGGGTAGCGGAGACCAAGAGACCCAGTACTTC	CASSLGSGDQETQYF	TRBJ2-5	.	TRBV7-3	.
TGTGCCAGCAGTGAACCTCCTTACACTGAAGCTTTCTTT	CASSEPPYTEAFF	TRBJ1-1	.	TRBV6-1	.
TGCAGCGTTGAAGACGCCGGATCGAGGAGTGATGAGCAGTTCTTC	CSVEDAGSRSDEQFF	TRBJ2-1	few	TRBV29-1	.
TGTGCCAGTAGTATGCCTAGCGGGGACACCGGGGAGCTGTTTTTT	CASSMPSGDTGELFF	TRBJ2-2	.	TRBV19	TRBD2
TGTGCCAGCAGTGAAGCTGGGACAGGTTCTGAAGCTTTCTTT	CASSEAGTGSEAFF	TRBJ1-1	few	TRBV2	TRBD1
TGTGCCAGCAGTTACCGTAAGACAGGGGCGCACACTGAAGCTTTCTTT	CASSYRKTGAHTEAFF	TRBJ1-1	.	TRBV6-5	TRBD1
TGTGCCAGCAGTTTGGAAACCCGGAGGGTCACTGAAGCTTTCTTT	CASSLETRRVTEAFF	TRBJ1-1	.	TRBV28	.